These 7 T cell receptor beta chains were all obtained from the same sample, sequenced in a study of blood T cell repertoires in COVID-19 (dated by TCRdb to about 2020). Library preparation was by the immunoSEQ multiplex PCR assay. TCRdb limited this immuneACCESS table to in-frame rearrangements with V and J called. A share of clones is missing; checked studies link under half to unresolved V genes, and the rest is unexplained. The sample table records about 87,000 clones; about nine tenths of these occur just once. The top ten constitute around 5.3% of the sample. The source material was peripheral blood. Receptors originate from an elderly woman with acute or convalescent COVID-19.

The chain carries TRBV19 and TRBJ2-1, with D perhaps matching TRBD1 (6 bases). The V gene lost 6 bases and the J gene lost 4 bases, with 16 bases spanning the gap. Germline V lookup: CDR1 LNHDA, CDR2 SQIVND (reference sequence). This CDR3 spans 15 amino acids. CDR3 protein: CASSASTGTYNEQFF. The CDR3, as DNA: TGTGCCAGTAGCGCCAGTACAGGGACATACAATGAGCAGTTCTTC.

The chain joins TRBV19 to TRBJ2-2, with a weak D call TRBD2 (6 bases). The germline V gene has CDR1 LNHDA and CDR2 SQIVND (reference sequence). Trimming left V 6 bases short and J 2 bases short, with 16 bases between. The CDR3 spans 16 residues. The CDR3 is CASRPRLGGNTGELFF. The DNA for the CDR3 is TGTGCCAGTAGACCTCGGCTGGGGGGAAACACCGGGGAGCTGTTTTTT.

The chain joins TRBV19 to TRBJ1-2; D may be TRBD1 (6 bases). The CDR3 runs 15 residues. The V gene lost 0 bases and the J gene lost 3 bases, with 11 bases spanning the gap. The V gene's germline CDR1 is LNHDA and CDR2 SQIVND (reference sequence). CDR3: CASSIDGDTYYGYTF. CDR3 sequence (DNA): TGTGCCAGTAGTATAGATGGGGACACCTACTATGGCTACACCTTC.

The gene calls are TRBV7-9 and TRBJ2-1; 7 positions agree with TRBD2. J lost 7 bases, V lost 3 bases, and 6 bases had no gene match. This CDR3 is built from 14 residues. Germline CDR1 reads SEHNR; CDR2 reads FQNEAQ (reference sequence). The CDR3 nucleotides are TGTGCCAGCAGCTTCTCGGTGGGGGGGAATGAGCAGTTCTTC. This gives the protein CASSFSVGGNEQFF.

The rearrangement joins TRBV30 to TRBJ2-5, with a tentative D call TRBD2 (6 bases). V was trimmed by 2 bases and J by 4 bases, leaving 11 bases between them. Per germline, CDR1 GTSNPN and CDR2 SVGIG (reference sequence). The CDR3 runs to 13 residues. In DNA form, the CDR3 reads TGTGCCTGGAGTCGGGAGCATCCAGAGACCCAGTACTTC. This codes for CAWSREHPETQYF.

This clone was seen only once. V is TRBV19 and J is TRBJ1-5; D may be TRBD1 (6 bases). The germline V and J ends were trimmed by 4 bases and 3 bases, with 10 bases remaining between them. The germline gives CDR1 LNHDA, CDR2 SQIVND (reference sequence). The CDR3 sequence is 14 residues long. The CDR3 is CASSTDSSNQPQHF. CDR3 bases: TGTGCCAGTAGTACGGACAGTTCCAATCAGCCCCAGCATTTT.

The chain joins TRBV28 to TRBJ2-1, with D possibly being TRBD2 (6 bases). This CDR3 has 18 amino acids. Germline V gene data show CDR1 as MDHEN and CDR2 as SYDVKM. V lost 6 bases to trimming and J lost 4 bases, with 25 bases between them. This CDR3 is CASSSRLMAGRTYNEQFF. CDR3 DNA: TGTGCCAGCAGCTCCAGACTTATGGCGGGACGAACATACAATGAGCAGTTCTTC. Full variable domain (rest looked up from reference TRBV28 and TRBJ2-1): DVKVTQSSRYLVKRTGEKVFLECVQDMDHENMFWYRQDPGLGLRLIYFSYDVKMKEKGDIPEGYSVSREKKERFSLILESASTNQTSMYLCASSSRLMAGRTYNEQFFGPGTRLTVL.